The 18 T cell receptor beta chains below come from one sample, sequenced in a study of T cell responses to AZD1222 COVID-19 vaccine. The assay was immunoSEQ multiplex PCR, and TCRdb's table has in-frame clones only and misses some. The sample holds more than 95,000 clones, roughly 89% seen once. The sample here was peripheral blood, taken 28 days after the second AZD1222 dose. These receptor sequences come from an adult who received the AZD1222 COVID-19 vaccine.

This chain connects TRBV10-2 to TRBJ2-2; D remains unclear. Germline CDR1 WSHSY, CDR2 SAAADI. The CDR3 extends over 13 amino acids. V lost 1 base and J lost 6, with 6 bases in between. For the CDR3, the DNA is TGCGCCAGCAGTGAGTGGACCCCCGGGGAGCTGTTTTTT. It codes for CASSEWTPGELFF.

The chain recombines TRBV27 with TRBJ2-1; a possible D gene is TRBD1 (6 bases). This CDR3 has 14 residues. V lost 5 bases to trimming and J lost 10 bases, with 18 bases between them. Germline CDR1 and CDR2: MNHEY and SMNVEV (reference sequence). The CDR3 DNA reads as TGTGCCAGCAGTAAACAGGGAGCAGACGGCGAGCAGTTCTTC. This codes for CASSKQGADGEQFF.

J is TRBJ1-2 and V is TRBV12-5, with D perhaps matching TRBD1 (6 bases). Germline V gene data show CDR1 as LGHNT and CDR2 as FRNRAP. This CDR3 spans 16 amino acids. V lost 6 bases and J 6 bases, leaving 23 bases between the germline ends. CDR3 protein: CASGDHRIDRQNGYTF. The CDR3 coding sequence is TGTGCTAGTGGCGACCATCGAATTGACAGGCAAAATGGCTACACCTTC.

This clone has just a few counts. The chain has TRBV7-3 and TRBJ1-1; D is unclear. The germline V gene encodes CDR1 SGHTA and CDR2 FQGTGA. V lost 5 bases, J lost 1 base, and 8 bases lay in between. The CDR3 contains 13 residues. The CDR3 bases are TGTGCCAGCAGCAATGCCCCGAACACTGAAGCTTTCTTT. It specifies CASSNAPNTEAFF.

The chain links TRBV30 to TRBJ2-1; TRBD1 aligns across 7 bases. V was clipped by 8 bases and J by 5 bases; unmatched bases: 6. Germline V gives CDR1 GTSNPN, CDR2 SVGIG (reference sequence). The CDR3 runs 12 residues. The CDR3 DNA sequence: TGTGCCCAACAGGACAGGAACAATGAGCAGTTCTTC. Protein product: CAQQDRNNEQFF.

The CDR3 DNA reads as TGCGCCAGCAGCCCCCCCGGGTTCGCTAATGAAAAACTGTTTTTT. Protein sequence: CASSPPGFANEKLFF. The chain has TRBV4-3 and TRBJ1-4; no clear D. Germline CDR1 reads LGHNA; CDR2 reads YSLEER. The CDR3 has 15 amino acids. V was trimmed by 4 bases and J by 3 bases, leaving 12 bases between them.

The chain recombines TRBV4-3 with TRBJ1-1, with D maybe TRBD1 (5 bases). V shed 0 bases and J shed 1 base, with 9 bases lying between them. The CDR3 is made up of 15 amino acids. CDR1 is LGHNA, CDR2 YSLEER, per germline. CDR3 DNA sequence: TGCGCCAGCAGCCAAGATCCGGGGGGGAACACTGAAGCTTTCTTT. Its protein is CASSQDPGGNTEAFF.

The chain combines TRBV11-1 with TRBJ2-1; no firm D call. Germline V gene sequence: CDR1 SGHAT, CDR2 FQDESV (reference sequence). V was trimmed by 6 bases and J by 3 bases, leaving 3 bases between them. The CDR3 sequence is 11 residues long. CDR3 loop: CASRIYNEQFF. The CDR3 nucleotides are TGTGCCAGCAGGATCTACAATGAGCAGTTCTTC. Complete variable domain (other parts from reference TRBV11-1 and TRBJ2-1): EAEVAQSPRYKITEKSQAVAFWCDPISGHATLYWYRQILGQGPELLVQFQDESVVDDSQLPKDRFSAERLKGVDSTLKIQPAELGDSAMYLCASRIYNEQFFGPGTRLTVL.

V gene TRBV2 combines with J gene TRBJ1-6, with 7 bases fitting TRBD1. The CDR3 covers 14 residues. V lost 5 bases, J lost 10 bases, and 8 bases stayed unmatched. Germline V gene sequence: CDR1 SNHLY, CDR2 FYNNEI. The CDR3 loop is CASSPRGEESPLHF. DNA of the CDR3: TGTGCCAGCAGTCCCAGGGGGGAAGAATCACCCCTCCACTTT.

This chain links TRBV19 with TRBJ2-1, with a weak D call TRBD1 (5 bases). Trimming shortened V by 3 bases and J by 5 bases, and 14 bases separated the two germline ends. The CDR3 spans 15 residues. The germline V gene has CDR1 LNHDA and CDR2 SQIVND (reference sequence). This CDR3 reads CASSIAANRNNEQFF. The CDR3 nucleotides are TGTGCCAGTAGTATTGCCGCGAACAGGAACAATGAGCAGTTCTTC.

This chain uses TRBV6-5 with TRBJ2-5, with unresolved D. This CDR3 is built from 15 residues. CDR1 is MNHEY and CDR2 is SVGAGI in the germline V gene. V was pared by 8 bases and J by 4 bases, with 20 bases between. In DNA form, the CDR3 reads TGTGCCAGCTTACCCCATACGGTCGTAGGAGAGACCCAGTACTTC. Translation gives CASLPHTVVGETQYF.

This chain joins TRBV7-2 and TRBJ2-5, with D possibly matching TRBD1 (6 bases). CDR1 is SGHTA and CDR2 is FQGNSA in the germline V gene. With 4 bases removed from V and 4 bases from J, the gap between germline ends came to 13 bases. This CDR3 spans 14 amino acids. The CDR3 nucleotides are TGTGCCAGCAGCTCAAGGACAGTTATAGAGACCCAGTACTTC. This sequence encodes CASSSRTVIETQYF. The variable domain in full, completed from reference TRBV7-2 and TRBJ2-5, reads GAGVSQSPSNKVTEKGKDVELRCDPISGHTALYWYRQSLGQGLEFLIYFQGNSAPDKSGLPSDRFSAERTGGSVSTLTIQRTQQEDSAVYLCASSSRTVIETQYFGPGTRLLVL.

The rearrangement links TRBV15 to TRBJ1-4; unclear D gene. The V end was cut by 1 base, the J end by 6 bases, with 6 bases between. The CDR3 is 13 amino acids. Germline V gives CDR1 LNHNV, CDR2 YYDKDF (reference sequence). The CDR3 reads CATSRAVDEKLFF. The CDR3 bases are TGTGCCACCAGCAGAGCGGTGGATGAAAAACTGTTTTTT.

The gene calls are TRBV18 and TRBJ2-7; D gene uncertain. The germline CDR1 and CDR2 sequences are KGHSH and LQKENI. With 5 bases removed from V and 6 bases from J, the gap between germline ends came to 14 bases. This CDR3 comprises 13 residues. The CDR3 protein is CASSDMQAGEQYF. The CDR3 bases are TGTGCCAGCTCAGATATGCAAGCTGGCGAGCAGTACTTC.

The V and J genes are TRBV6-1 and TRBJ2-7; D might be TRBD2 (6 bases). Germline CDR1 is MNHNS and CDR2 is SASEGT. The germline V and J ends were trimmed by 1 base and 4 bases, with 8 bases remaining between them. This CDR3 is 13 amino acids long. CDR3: CASSEGGEYEQYF. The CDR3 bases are TGTGCCAGCAGTGAAGGGGGGGAATACGAGCAGTACTTC.

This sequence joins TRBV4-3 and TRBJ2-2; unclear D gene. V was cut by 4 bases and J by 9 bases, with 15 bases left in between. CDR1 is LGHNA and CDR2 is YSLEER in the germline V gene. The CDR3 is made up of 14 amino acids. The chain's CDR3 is CASSLRSVGRELFF. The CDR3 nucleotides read TGCGCCAGCAGCCTACGTAGTGTCGGGCGGGAGCTGTTTTTT.

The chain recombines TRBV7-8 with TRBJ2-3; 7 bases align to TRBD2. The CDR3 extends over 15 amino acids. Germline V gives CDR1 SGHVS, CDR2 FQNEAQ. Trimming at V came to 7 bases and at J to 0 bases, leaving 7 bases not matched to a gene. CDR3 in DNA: TGTGCCAGCATCCCAAGCGGGATGAGCACAGATACGCAGTATTTT. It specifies CASIPSGMSTDTQYF. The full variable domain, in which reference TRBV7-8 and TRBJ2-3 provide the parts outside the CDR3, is GAGVSQSPRYKVAKRGQDVALRCDPISGHVSLFWYQQALGQGPEFLTYFQNEAQLDKSGLPSDRFFAERPEGSVSTLKIQRTQQEDSAVYLCASIPSGMSTDTQYFGPGTRLTVL.

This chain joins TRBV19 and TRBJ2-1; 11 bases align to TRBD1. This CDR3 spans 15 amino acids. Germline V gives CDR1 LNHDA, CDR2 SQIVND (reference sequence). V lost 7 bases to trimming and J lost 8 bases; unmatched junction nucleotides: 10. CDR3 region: CASTAGTGGSYEQFF. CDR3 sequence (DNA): TGTGCCAGTACAGCCGGGACAGGGGGTAGCTATGAGCAGTTCTTC.